The clone carrying this T cell receptor beta chain has a count of ten or more. The target antigen is unknown. These data belong to a study of regulatory T cells in long-lasting Graves disease. CDR3-region Arm-PCR and iRepertoire HTBI primers produced the TCR beta libraries. From the multiplex PCR reads, TCRdb called clonotypes with MiXCR, one entry per CDR3 protein. The sample shows about 530,000 distinct CDR3 sequences, around 16% of them seen only once. Time point here: newly diagnosed GD, antithyroid drugs for less than 3 months. Construction of the TCR library relied on RNA isolated from PBMCs. General observations from the study: Less diverse TCR repertoires were seen in persistent Graves' patients than in newly diagnosed ones. Only peripheral blood was studied, not thyroid tissue.

Trimming cost V 1 base and J 14 bases; bases outside gene matches: 15. The CDR3 totals 15 residues. The germline V gene encodes CDR1 MNHEY and CDR2 SVGEGT. This sample was shared with a second study, whose subject was T cells in Graves' hyperthyroidism and ophthalmopathy. This second study notes: TCR CDR3 underwent first-round RT-PCR with the HTBI primer set.

V gene TRBV6-2 or TRBV6-3 combines with J gene TRBJ1-2; TRBD1 matches 8 bases. The sequences come from peripheral blood mononuclear cells (PBMCs), collected at new diagnosis, from a patient treated with antithyroid drugs. This clonotype was obtained from a woman aged 35-60 years with Graves disease. This CDR3 reads CASSYYSPSDRGETF. The CDR3, as DNA: TGTGCCAGCAGTTACTATTCCCCGTCCGACAGGGGAGAAACCTTC.